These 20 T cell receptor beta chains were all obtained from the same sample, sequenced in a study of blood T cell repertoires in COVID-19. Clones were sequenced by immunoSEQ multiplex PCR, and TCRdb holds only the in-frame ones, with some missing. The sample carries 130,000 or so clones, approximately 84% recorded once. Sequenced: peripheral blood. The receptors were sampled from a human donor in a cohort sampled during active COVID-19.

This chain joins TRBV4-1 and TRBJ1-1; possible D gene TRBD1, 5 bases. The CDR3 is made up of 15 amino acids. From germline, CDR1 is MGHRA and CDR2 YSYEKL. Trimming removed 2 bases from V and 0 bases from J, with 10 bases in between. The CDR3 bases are TGCGCCAGCAGCCAAACGACAGTAATGAACACTGAAGCTTTCTTT. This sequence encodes CASSQTTVMNTEAFF.

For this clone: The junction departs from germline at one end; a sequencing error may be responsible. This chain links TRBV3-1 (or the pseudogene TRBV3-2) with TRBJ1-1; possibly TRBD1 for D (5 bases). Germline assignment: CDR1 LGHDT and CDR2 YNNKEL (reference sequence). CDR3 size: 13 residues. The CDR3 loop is CASSQDPGTGGNF. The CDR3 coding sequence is TGTGCCAGCAGCCAAGATCCCGGGACGGGGGGAAACTTT.

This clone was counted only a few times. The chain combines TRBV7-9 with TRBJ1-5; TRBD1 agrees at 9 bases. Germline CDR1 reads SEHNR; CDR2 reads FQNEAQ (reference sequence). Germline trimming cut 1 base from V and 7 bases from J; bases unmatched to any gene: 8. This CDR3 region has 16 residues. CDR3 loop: CASSLDKGQGGQPQHF. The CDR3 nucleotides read TGTGCCAGCAGCTTAGACAAGGGACAGGGAGGCCAGCCCCAGCATTTT.

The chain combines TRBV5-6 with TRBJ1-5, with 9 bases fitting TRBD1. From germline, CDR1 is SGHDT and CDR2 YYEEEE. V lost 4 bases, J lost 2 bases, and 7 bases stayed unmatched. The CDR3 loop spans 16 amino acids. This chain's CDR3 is CASSQQGAGGNQPQHF. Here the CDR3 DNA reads TGTGCCAGCAGCCAACAGGGGGCTGGGGGCAATCAGCCCCAGCATTTT.

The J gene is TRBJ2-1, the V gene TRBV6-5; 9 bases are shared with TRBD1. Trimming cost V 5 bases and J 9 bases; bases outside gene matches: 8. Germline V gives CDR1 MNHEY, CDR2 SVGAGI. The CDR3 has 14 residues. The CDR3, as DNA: TGTGCCAGCAGTACCTCCGGGACAGGGTTTGAGCAGTTCTTC. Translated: CASSTSGTGFEQFF.

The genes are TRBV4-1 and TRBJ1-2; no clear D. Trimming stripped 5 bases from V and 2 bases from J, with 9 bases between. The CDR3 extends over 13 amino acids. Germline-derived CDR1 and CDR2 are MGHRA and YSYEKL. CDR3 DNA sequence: TGCGCCAGCAGCGCCCGGGAAAACTATGGCTACACCTTC. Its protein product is CASSARENYGYTF.

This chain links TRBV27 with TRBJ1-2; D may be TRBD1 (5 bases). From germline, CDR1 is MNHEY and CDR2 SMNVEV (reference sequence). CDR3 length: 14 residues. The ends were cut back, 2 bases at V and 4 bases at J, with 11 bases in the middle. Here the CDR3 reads CASSLSRAGYGYTF. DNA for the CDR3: TGTGCCAGCAGTTTAAGCAGGGCCGGCTATGGCTACACCTTC.

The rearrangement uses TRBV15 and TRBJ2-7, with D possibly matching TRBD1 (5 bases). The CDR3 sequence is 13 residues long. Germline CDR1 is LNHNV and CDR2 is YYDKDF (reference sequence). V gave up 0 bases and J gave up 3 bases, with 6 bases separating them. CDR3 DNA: TGTGCCACCAGCAGAGAAGGGGACTACGAGCAGTACTTC. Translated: CATSREGDYEQYF.

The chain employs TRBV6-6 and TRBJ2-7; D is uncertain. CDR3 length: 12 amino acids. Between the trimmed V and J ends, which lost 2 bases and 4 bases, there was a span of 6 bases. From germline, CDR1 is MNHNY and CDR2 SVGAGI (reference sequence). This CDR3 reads CASSYVLYEQYF. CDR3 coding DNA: TGTGCCAGCAGTTACGTACTTTACGAGCAGTACTTC.

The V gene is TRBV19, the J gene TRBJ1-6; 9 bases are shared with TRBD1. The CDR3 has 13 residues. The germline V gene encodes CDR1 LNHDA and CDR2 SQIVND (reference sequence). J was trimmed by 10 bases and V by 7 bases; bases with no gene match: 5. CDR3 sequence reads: CASTGTGLSPLHF. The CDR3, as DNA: TGTGCCAGTACCGGGACAGGGCTGTCACCCCTCCACTTT.

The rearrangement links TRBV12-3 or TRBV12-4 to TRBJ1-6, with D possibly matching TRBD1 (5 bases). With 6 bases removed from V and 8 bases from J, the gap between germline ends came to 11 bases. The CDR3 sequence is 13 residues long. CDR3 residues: CASSRQWDSPLHF. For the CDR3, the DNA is TGTGCCAGCAGCCGACAGTGGGATTCACCCCTCCACTTT.

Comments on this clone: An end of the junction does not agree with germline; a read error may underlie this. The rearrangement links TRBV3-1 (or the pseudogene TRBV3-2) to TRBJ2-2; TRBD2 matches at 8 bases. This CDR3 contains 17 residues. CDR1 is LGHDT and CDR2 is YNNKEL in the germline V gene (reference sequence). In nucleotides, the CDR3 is TGTGCCACCAGCCCTCAATCCGGGGGGGCCCTGGGCGGGGAGCTGTTTTTT. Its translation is CATSPQSGGALGGELFF.

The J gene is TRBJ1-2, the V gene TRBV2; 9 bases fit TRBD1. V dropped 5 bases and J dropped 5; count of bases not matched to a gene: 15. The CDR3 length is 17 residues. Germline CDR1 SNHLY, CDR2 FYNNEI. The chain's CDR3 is CASSTHLRTGVGYGYTF. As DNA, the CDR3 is TGTGCCAGCAGTACCCATCTAAGGACAGGGGTCGGGTATGGCTACACCTTC.

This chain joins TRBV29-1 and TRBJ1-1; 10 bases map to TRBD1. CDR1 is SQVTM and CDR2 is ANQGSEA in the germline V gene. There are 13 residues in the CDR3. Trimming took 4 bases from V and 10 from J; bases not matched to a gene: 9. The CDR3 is CSVVMRQGALAFF. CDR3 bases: TGCAGCGTTGTAATGAGACAGGGGGCGTTAGCTTTCTTT.

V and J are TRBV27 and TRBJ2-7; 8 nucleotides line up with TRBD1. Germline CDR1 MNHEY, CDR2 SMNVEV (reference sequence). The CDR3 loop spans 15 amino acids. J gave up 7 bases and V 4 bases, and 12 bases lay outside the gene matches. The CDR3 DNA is TGTGCCAGCAGTTCCCGCGGACAGGGAGTGGGGGAGCAGTACTTC. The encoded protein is CASSSRGQGVGEQYF.

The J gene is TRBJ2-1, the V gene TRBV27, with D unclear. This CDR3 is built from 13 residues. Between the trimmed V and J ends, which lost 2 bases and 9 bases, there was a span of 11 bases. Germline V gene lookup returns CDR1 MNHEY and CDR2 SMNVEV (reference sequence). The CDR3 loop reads CASSLSPSLEQFF. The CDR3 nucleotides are TGTGCCAGCAGTTTAAGTCCTAGTCTTGAGCAGTTCTTC.

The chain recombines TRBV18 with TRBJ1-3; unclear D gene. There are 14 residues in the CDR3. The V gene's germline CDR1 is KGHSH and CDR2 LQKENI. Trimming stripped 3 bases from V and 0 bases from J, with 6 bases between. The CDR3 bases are TGTGCCAGCTCACCCACGAGCTCTGGAAACACCATATATTTT. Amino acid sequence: CASSPTSSGNTIYF.

CDR3 bases: TGTGCCTGGAGTGTTAGGGGGAGCACACGAAATGAGCAGTTCTTC. Translated, it gives CAWSVRGSTRNEQFF. The V gene is TRBV30, the J gene TRBJ2-1, with TRBD1 as a possible D gene (6 bases). Germline V lookup: CDR1 GTSNPN, CDR2 SVGIG (reference sequence). V lost 0 bases and J lost 7, with 16 bases in between. This CDR3 comprises 15 residues.

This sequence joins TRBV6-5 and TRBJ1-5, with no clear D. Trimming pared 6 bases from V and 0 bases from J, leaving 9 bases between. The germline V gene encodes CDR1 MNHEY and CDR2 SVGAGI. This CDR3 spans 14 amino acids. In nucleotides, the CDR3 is TGTGCCAGCAGACTGGTCGATAGCAATCAGCCCCAGCATTTT. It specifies CASRLVDSNQPQHF.

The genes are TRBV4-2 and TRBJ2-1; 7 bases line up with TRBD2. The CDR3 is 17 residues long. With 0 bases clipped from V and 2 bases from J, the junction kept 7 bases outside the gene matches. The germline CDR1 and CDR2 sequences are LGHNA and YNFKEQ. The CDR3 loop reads CASSQDKGRGTYNEQFF. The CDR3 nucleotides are TGTGCCAGCAGCCAAGATAAAGGGCGGGGGACCTACAATGAGCAGTTCTTC.